These 16 T cell receptor beta chains were sequenced from one sample in a study of blood T cell repertoires in COVID-19 (dated by TCRdb to 2020 to 2021). Libraries were built with the immunoSEQ multiplex PCR assay. Drawn from immuneACCESS, this table holds only the in-frame rearrangements with V and J called that TCRdb kept. Clones are partly lost; checked studies trace under half to an unresolved V gene and leave the rest unexplained. This sample gives some 38,000 clones in total; 78% of them show up just once. About a sixth of the sample comes from the top ten. The material sequenced was peripheral blood. Every receptor here comes from a man in his 70s with acute or convalescent COVID-19.

The chain has TRBV24-1 and TRBJ2-5; TRBD1 matches at 9 bases. J lost 5 bases, V lost 5 bases, and 8 bases had no gene match. CDR3 length: 15 residues. CDR1 is KGHDR, CDR2 SFDVKD, per germline. The CDR3 loop reads CATSGGQGPGETQYF. CDR3 in DNA: TGTGCCACCAGTGGTGGACAGGGGCCTGGGGAGACCCAGTACTTC.

V gene TRBV7-8 combines with J gene TRBJ1-4; D is unclear. Germline CDR1 reads SGHVS; CDR2 reads FQNEAQ. Trimming shortened V by 2 bases and J by 4 bases, and 8 bases separated the two germline ends. This CDR3 region has 14 residues. The CDR3 nucleotides read TGTGCCAGCAGCTTACGAGGACTTAATGAAAAACTGTTTTTT. Encoded protein: CASSLRGLNEKLFF.

V gene TRBV2 combines with J gene TRBJ1-1; D gene ambiguous. Germline V gives CDR1 SNHLY, CDR2 FYNNEI. Trimming pared 5 bases from V and 10 bases from J, leaving 14 bases between. The CDR3 runs to 12 residues. CDR3 sequence: CASSTRRERAFF. The CDR3 DNA reads TGTGCCAGCAGTACACGCCGGGAGAGAGCTTTCTTT.

The rearrangement uses TRBV6-5 and TRBJ2-7; no clear D gene. The CDR3 runs to 15 residues. Trimming stripped 0 bases from V and 0 bases from J, with 9 bases between. The germline V gene encodes CDR1 MNHEY and CDR2 SVGAGI. CDR3 sequence reads: CASSYSRLGSYEQYF. The CDR3 region has the DNA TGTGCCAGCAGTTACTCGAGGCTGGGCTCCTACGAGCAGTACTTC.

The rearrangement joins TRBV9 to TRBJ1-2; 8 bases agree with TRBD1. The germline V gene has CDR1 SGDLS and CDR2 YYNGEE. CDR3 length equals 15 residues. Trimming cost V 0 bases and J 6 bases; bases outside gene matches: 7. As DNA, the CDR3 is TGTGCCAGCAGCGTAGCTACGACAGGGGTGGATGGCTACACCTTC. Protein product: CASSVATTGVDGYTF.

The chain couples TRBV19 to TRBJ1-5, with D unresolved. This CDR3 comprises 15 residues. CDR1 and CDR2 (germline): LNHDA, SQIVND (reference sequence). V was trimmed by 3 bases and J by 0 bases, leaving 9 bases between them. This CDR3 reads CASSIVQYSNQPQHF. Here the CDR3 DNA reads TGTGCCAGTAGTATTGTCCAGTATAGCAATCAGCCCCAGCATTTT.

The chain is built from TRBV18 and TRBJ1-2; 7 bases match TRBD1. The CDR3 consists of 13 residues. Per germline, CDR1 KGHSH and CDR2 LQKENI. The trim removed 4 bases at V and 8 bases at J, leaving 7 bases unmatched. The CDR3 sequence: CASSHAGGQGYTF. CDR3 sequence (DNA): TGTGCCAGCTCACACGCAGGGGGTCAGGGCTACACCTTC.

This clone was counted only a few times. The gene calls are TRBV30 and TRBJ1-5, with D maybe TRBD1 (5 bases). This CDR3 is 13 amino acids long. From germline, CDR1 is GTSNPN and CDR2 SVGIG (reference sequence). V gave up 2 bases and J gave up 9 bases, with 14 bases separating them. The CDR3 spells CAWSRGGGRPQHF. The CDR3 region has the DNA TGTGCCTGGAGTCGCGGGGGAGGCCGGCCCCAGCATTTT.

V and J are TRBV6-2 or TRBV6-3 and TRBJ1-6; 8 positions match TRBD1. Germline assignment: CDR1 MNHEY and CDR2 SVGEGT. V shed 2 bases and J 8 bases; nucleotides not matched to a gene: 5. This CDR3 has 15 residues. CDR3: CASSYQDRDDSPLHF. The CDR3 DNA is TGTGCCAGCAGTTACCAGGACAGGGACGATTCACCCCTCCACTTT.

This clone was observed a single time. The rearrangement links TRBV4-3 to TRBJ1-2; the match to TRBD1 covers 7 bases. The germline CDR1 and CDR2 sequences are LGHNA and YSLEER. The CDR3 runs to 13 residues. J was trimmed by 8 bases and V by 4 bases; bases with no gene match: 7. CDR3 region: CASSPDRIQGYTF. In DNA, the CDR3 is TGCGCCAGCAGCCCGGACAGGATTCAAGGCTACACCTTC.

The gene calls are TRBV7-7 and TRBJ1-1; no definite D call. This CDR3 is 13 amino acids long. Germline V gene data show CDR1 as SSHAT and CDR2 as FNYEAQ (reference sequence). V lost 3 bases, J lost 4 bases, and 9 bases lay in between. This CDR3 is CASSFSSSTEAFF. The DNA for the CDR3 is TGTGCCAGCAGCTTCTCGTCGTCCACTGAAGCTTTCTTT.

V and J are TRBV28 and TRBJ2-7; possibly TRBD1 for D (6 bases). The ends were cut back, 5 bases at V and 4 bases at J, with 15 bases in the middle. There are 14 residues in the CDR3. The germline V gene encodes CDR1 MDHEN and CDR2 SYDVKM. CDR3 DNA sequence: TGTGCCAGCAGTACAGGGAGAGAGAGGTACGAGCAGTACTTC. This gives the protein CASSTGRERYEQYF.

This clone was observed a handful of times. The chain combines TRBV6-2 or TRBV6-3 with TRBJ2-1; a weak D match, TRBD2 (6 bases). Germline V gene sequence: CDR1 MNHEY, CDR2 SVGEGT. The CDR3 totals 14 residues. Between the trimmed V and J ends, which lost 0 bases and 4 bases, there was a span of 7 bases. This CDR3 reads CASSYSGLYNEQFF. In DNA form, the CDR3 reads TGTGCCAGCAGTTACTCCGGACTATACAATGAGCAGTTCTTC.

The chain is built from TRBV5-1 and TRBJ2-7; the match to TRBD1 covers 7 bases. Per germline, CDR1 SGHRS and CDR2 YFSETQ. V shed 2 bases, J shed 6 bases, and the junction held 11 bases outside the gene matches. There are 15 residues in the CDR3. The CDR3 DNA reads TGCGCCAGCAGCTTATTGGCAGGGGGTACCCCCGAGCAGTACTTC. Its translation is CASSLLAGGTPEQYF.

This CDR3 reads CASSVGLGGQYEQYF. The CDR3 nucleotides read TGTGCCAGCAGCGTAGGGCTGGGGGGGCAGTACGAGCAGTACTTC. This chain joins TRBV9 and TRBJ2-7, with a possible D match to TRBD2 (7 bases). The V end was cut by 0 bases, the J end by 4 bases, with 14 bases between. The V gene's germline CDR1 is SGDLS and CDR2 YYNGEE. CDR3 length: 15 residues.

This clone was counted once. The chain uses TRBV5-1 and TRBJ1-3; D gene uncertain. Trimming took off 1 base at V and 2 bases at J, with 13 bases between the two ends. The germline CDR1 and CDR2 sequences are SGHRS and YFSETQ. The CDR3 runs 16 residues. The CDR3 nucleotides read TGCGCCAGCAGCTTGAGTCCCGGGAGCCCTGGAAACACCATATATTTT. Its protein is CASSLSPGSPGNTIYF.